This TCR beta chain was recorded in a study of response to subunit inactivated influenza vaccine (dated by TCRdb to the late 2010s). About the investigation overall: To follow how T cells responded to a trivalent subunit inactivated influenza vaccine, the researchers relied on deep quantitative profiling of the T cell receptor repertoire.

Receptor libraries were prepared by RT-PCR. Instrument on record: Illumina HiSeq 2500. Using fastp trimming at Q25 and MiXCR clonotype assembly, TCRdb reanalyzed the public sequencing data and kept in-frame beta chains. CDR3 protein sequences are deduplicated, and each keeps its most common genes and DNA. The sample contains a few hundred thousand distinct CDR3 sequences, roughly 15% of them found a single time. 11% of the sample comes from the top ten. From the cysteine up to the phenylalanine, the CDR3 has a length of 14 residues. Only the CDR3 DNA is retained, 42 bases long and in frame from the first base. V is cut by 3 bases and J by 5 bases, and the space between the germline ends is 13 bases. This clonotype has a handful of counts. Its target antigen remains unknown. No much larger clone exists at a distance of one base, and base qualities are not known. General study outcomes and caveats: The authors proposed that each seasonal influenza vaccination may bring in only a limited number of new T cells.

The clonotype was recovered from a man aged 50-59 years who received an inactivated influenza vaccine. Donor details come from another sample of the same person, matched by shared clones. Source: PBMCs from blood, taken 11 to 12 days after vaccination. Recombination joined TRBV12-3 or TRBV12-4 with TRBJ2-5; matching of 6 bases hints at TRBD2 as the D gene. The bases are TGTGCCAGCAGTTTGGGACTGCCGCGGGAGACCCAGTACTTC. It translates as CASSLGLPRETQYF.